This TCR beta chain was recovered during a study of long-term antiretroviral therapy in people with HIV. Study-level information: It was about a decade after the earliest samples that the 2015 immediate-ART recommendation appeared. Study outcomes and limitations: Someone took the blood between the mid-2000s and the late 2010s, maybe while older ART regimens were in use. Once patients were on ART, diversity went higher but still fell short of transplant donor controls.

Of note for this clone: The antigen is undetermined.

This was the immunoSEQ v3.0 assay at survey level. The repertoire was sequenced with immunoSEQ multiplex PCR; TCRdb's copy has only in-frame clones and lacks some. The sample has 30,000 to 40,000 clones; about 76% are singletons. Every donor had one or more pre-ART and two or more post-ART PBMC samples. There are 16 residues in the CDR3. From germline, CDR1 is SEHNR and CDR2 FQNEAQ (reference sequence). The V gene lost 4 bases and the J gene lost 3 bases, with 18 bases spanning the gap. The receptor was isolated from a man younger than 30 with HIV. The source material was unsorted PBMCs, sampled 1.9 years after starting antiretroviral therapy. The V and J genes are TRBV7-9 and TRBJ1-2, with D unclear. CDR3 sequence reads: CASSSSRWGKDYGYTF. In DNA form, the CDR3 reads TGTGCCAGCAGCTCTAGTCGGTGGGGAAAGGACTATGGCTACACCTTC.